Described below is a single TCR beta chain sequence and its context. Its antigen specificity is not known. The sample holds no much larger clone one base away, and base qualities are not on file. The CDR3 holds 16 amino acids from the cysteine to the phenylalanine. CDR3 DNA only is kept here, 48 bases in frame from base 1. V has 6 bases trimmed and J has 4 bases trimmed; junction bases matching no gene number 8. These data originate in a study of T-cell memory formation after mild COVID-19 (dated by TCRdb to the early 2020s). A note on the overall study: Most TCR sequence clusters were specific to one of the two donors. The cohort comprised two young, previously healthy adult volunteers, one female and one male. T-cell clones expanding and contracting after mild COVID-19 in two donors were tracked by longitudinal TCRalpha and TCRbeta repertoire sequencing. Results the study describes overall, beyond this receptor: Whether the second-wave clones peaking on day 37 were SARS-CoV-2 specific was not confirmed. Only a couple of mild cases were covered in the study, and larger cohorts including severe cases with pre-infection samples were considered necessary. Clones that contracted from day 15 to 85 showed balanced CD4/CD8 phenotypes, whereas a second wave of clones that expanded from day 15 to 37 leaned towards CD4+. Contracting CD4+ clones were located mainly in the CM and EM memory subsets, whereas CD8+ clones were found to be enriched in EMRA. Some responding clones were found in pre-infection memory, which suggests that pre-existing cross-reactive memory T cells took part in the SARS-CoV-2 response.

PBMCs were isolated by Ficoll-Paque density gradient centrifugation. Sequencing relied on an Illumina NovaSeq 6000. TCRalpha and TCRbeta cDNA libraries were constructed by 5'RACE with constant-segment primers, with sample barcodes and unique molecular identifiers being introduced. RNA was extracted from every sample with Trizol reagent. Libraries were amplified in two PCR steps, with a second sample barcode and Illumina TruSeq adapters added in the second step. Libraries were sequenced on an Illumina NovaSeq with 2 x 150 bp paired-end reads. From the authors' description of their analysis: With migec v1.2.7, reads were demultiplexed and then collapsed into UMI-guided consensus sequences. Using mixcr v2.1.11, the UMI consensuses were aligned to TRA and TRB V and J templates and assembled into clonotypes. Clonotypes were classified as expanded or contracted when called significant by both edgeR and NoisET, with noise models trained on biological replicates. For edgeR calls, a false discovery rate-adjusted p below 0.01 and a log2 fold-change threshold of 1 were applied. As an exploratory analysis of dynamics, max-normalized trajectories of the 1000 most abundant clonotypes were examined by PCA with hierarchical clustering. The CD4 or CD8 phenotype of responding clones was assigned using the separately sequenced CD4+ and CD8+ repertoires. TCRdb handled the public reads itself, with Q25 trimming in fastp and clone calling in MiXCR, and kept productive beta chains. Duplicate CDR3 protein sequences are folded into a single record with the most common DNA and genes. What appears here as the V and J calls and clone size reflects TCRdb's work, not the paper's. The sample table lists 350,000 to 400,000 distinct CDR3 sequences, around 21% of them with a count of one. The ten largest make up around 12% of the sample.

The origin of this receptor is an adult woman who had mild COVID-19 (a few samples of this study predate the infection). The sample titles of this study are shuffled in the database, so cell type and time point are left out; the donor was told from shared clones. In this chain, TRBV12-3 or TRBV12-4 is recombined with TRBJ2-2, with 10 central nucleotides matching TRBD2. Sequenced input: PBMCs or a T cell subset sorted from them (not recorded which). The nucleotide sequence reads as follows: TGTGCCAGCAGCCAAGAAAGCGGGAGGGGCACCGGGGAGCTGTTTTTT. Protein translation: CASSQESGRGTGELFF.